The clone carrying this TCR beta chain turned up a few times. Antigen: not known. The germline V gene encodes CDR1 LGHNA and CDR2 YSLEER. The CDR3 has 14 residues. Trimming shortened V by 4 bases and J by 3 bases, and 13 bases separated the two germline ends. TCRdb's copy holds only in-frame clones and misses some; the assay was immunoSEQ multiplex PCR. The sample lists 250,000 or so clones; approximately 84% were seen once. This sample stems from a study of cytomegalovirus exposure and HLA in healthy donors. Study information: The roughly 700 first-cohort repertoires shared a platform with the approximately 120 validation repertoires, as reported in a later analysis.

Study results and caveats: Specificity of three CMV-associated chains for CMV antigens was verified in vitro. The authors listed some 150 TCR beta chains as cytomegalovirus-associated.

Sequences were obtained from PBMCs. V and J are TRBV4-3 and TRBJ2-7; D may be TRBD1 or TRBD2 (5 bases each). This receptor was obtained from a young man in good health and CMV-seropositive. CDR3 sequence: CASSPRDGGYEQYF. The CDR3 DNA reads TGCGCCAGCAGCCCCCGGGACGGAGGCTACGAGCAGTACTTC.